This T cell receptor (beta chain) was found in a study of shared clonotypes between healthy human individuals. Study donors comprised healthy, HIV-negative adults devoid of recent acute infection or vaccination. Naive CD4+ cells were CD45RA-selected; the remaining cells were memory. Details on this clone: No antigen is known for it.

Only in-frame clones appear in the TCRdb table, and some are missing; sequencing was by immunoSEQ multiplex PCR. The table shows 2,500,000 or so clones, with over 85% occurring only once. Study-level findings and limits: Clonotypes which were not shared had lower generation probabilities than clonotypes that all four donors shared.

The source is a man aged 18-30 years in good health. The sample comprised naive CD4+ T cells sorted from blood. Subset specified: CD45RA+ positively selected.

CDR3 sequence reads: CASSVDGGWDGYTF. The CDR3 DNA is TGTGCCAGCAGCGTAGACGGAGGGTGGGATGGCTACACCTTC. The J gene is TRBJ1-2, the V gene TRBV9, with D unresolved. The V end was cut by 0 bases, the J end by 6 bases, with 12 bases between. This CDR3 spans 14 amino acids. CDR1 and CDR2 from the germline V gene are SGDLS and YYNGEE.